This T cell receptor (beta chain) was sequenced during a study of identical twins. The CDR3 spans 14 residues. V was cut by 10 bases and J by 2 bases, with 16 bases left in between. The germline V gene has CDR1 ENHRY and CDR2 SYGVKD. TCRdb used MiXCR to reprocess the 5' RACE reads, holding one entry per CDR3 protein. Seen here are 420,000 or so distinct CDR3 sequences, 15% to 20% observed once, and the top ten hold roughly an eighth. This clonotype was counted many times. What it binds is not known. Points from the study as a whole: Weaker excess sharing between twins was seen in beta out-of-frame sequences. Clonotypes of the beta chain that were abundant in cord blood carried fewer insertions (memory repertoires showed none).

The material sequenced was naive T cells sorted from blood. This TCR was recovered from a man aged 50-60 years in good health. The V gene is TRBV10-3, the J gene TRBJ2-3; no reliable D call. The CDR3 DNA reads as TGTGCCACTGGTCTGGCGGCCCACACAGATACGCAGTATTTT. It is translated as CATGLAAHTDTQYF.